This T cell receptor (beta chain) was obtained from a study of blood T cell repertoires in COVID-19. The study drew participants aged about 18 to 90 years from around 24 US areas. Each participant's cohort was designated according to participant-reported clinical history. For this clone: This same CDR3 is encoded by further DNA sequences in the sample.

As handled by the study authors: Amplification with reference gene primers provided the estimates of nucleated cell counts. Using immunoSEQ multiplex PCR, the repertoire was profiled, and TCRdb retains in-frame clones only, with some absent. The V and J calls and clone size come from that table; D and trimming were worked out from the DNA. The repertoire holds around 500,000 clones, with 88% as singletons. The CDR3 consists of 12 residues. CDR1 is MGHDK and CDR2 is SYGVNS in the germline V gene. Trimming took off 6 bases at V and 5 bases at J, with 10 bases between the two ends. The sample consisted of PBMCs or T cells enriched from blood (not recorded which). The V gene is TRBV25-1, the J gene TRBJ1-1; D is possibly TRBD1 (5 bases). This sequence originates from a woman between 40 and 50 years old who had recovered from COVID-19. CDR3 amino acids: CASRTGGTEAFF. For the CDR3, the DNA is TGTGCCAGCAGGACGGGGGGAACTGAAGCTTTCTTT. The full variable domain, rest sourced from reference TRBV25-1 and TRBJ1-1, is EADIYQTPRYLVIGTGKKITLECSQTMGHDKMYWYQQDPGMELHLIHYSYGVNSTEKGDLSSESTVSRIRTEHFPLTLESARPSHTSQYLCASRTGGTEAFFGQGTRLTVV.